The rows below give T cell receptor beta chains drawn from one sample of a study of regulatory T cells in long-lasting Graves disease. TCRdb re-called the multiplex PCR reads through MiXCR, storing one row per CDR3 protein. The sample comprises about 540,000 distinct CDR3 sequences, 13% of which are singletons, and 8.5% to 10% rests with the top ten. These same records also appear under a second study, on T cells in Graves' hyperthyroidism and ophthalmopathy.

Material: peripheral blood mononuclear cells (PBMCs), obtained at new diagnosis, from a patient treated with antithyroid drugs. The source is a man aged 30-40 years with Graves disease. The CDR3 runs from the conserved cysteine through the conserved F or W. The D gene is left open where the match is weak. The size entry is marked missing in some rows and otherwise reads once, few, many or a size class.

v_call	clone_size	d_call	j_call	cdr3_nt	cdr3_aa
TRBV28	many	NA	TRBJ2-5	TGTGCCAGCAGTTTATACCCCGGTCCTTGGGGAGGTCAGACCCAGTACTTC	CASSLYPGPWGGQTQYF
TRBV6-2/TRBV6-3	NA	NA	TRBJ2-7	TGTGCCAGCAGTTACCATTTCGGTGAGGGTAATGACGAGCAGTACTTC	CASSYHFGEGNDEQYF
TRBV27	many	NA	TRBJ2-7	TGTGCCAGCAGTTTCTCAGGGGTCGAGCAGTACTTC	CASSFSGVEQYF
TRBV20-1	few	NA	TRBJ2-7	TGCAGTGCTAGGACCGGGACTCAATCCTACGAGCAGTACTTC	CSARTGTQSYEQYF
TRBV15	many	NA	TRBJ2-7	TGTGCCACCAGCAGGGGCCCAGCTACGCCTTTTGACGAGCAGTACTTC	CATSRGPATPFDEQYF
TRBV11-2	many	TRBD1	TRBJ1-2	TGTGCCAGCAGCTGGGACAGGGACGGGGGCTACACCTTC	CASSWDRDGGYTF
TRBV12-3/TRBV12-4	many	NA	TRBJ2-7	TGTGCCAGCAGTTTCAAAGGTGACGAGCAGTACTTC	CASSFKGDEQYF
TRBV20-1	NA	NA	TRBJ2-7	TGCAGTGCTAGGGGGTACGAGCAGTACTTC	CSARGYEQYF
TRBV9	many	NA	TRBJ2-7	TGTGCCAGCAGCGTAGAGGAGAGATACGAGCAGTACTTC	CASSVEERYEQYF
TRBV12-3/TRBV12-4	many	TRBD2	TRBJ2-7	TGTGCCAGCACCCCTAGCGGGATTTTTTACGAGCAGTACTTC	CASTPSGIFYEQYF
TRBV20-1	few	TRBD1	TRBJ1-5	TGCAGTGCTACCCTAGGGACAGTTAGCAATCAGCCCCAGCATTTT	CSATLGTVSNQPQHF
TRBV20-1	many	TRBD2	TRBJ2-7	TGCAGTGCTAGAGTCGGGCAAGGTCGCGGGAGGTTGGAGCAGTACTTC	CSARVGQGRGRLEQYF
TRBV4-1	few	NA	TRBJ2-7	TGCGCCAGCAGCCACCCTTCGAAGGGGTACGAGCAGTACTTC	CASSHPSKGYEQYF
TRBV7-2	many	NA	TRBJ1-5	TGTGCCAGCAGCTATAGCAGGGCGCGGCCCCAGCATTTT	CASSYSRARPQHF
TRBV2	many	NA	TRBJ1-2	TGTGCCAGCAGTGATTTTATCTATGGCTACACCTTC	CASSDFIYGYTF
TRBV12-3/TRBV12-4	many	NA	TRBJ2-7	TGTGCCAGCAGTTTAGACCTCTCCTACGAGCAGTACTTC	CASSLDLSYEQYF
TRBV19	NA	TRBD1	TRBJ2-7	TGTGCCAGATCCGGGACAGGGAACGAGCAGTACTTC	CARSGTGNEQYF
TRBV12-3/TRBV12-4	few	TRBD1	TRBJ1-6	TGTGCCAGCAGCCTCAGGGGGTCTAATTCACCCCTCCACTTT	CASSLRGSNSPLHF
TRBV5-1	many	NA	TRBJ2-1	TGCGCCAGCAGCTTGGGGGTAGCAGGCCGGGCAAGCTCCTACAATGAGCAGTTCTTC	CASSLGVAGRASSYNEQFF
TRBV12-5	many	NA	TRBJ2-7	TGTGCTAGTGGTTTTATCAGTGACGAGCAGTACTTC	CASGFISDEQYF
TRBV5-6	NA	NA	TRBJ2-1	TGTGCCAGTTCCCCCTTTATGGCGGAGGATGAGCAGTTCTTC	CASSPFMAEDEQFF
TRBV20-1	NA	TRBD2	TRBJ2-5	TGCAGTGCTAGGCGGCTAGCGGGAGGGGACCAAGAGACCCAGTACTTC	CSARRLAGGDQETQYF
TRBV3-1	many	NA	TRBJ1-4	TGTGCCAGCAGCCAAGGAGTAAGGGAAGAAAAACTGTTTTTT	CASSQGVREEKLFF
TRBV2	many	NA	TRBJ2-1	TGTGCCAGCCTAGCTAGCTACAATGAGCAGTTCTTC	CASLASYNEQFF
TRBV5-1	NA	NA	TRBJ2-5	TGCGCCTGCACCAAACTGGGTGGCGAAGAGACCCAGTACTTC	CACTKLGGEETQYF
TRBV2	many	TRBD1	TRBJ2-1	TGTGCCAGCAGAGCGGGGACAGGGAAGCAGTTCTTC	CASRAGTGKQFF
TRBV7-9	few	TRBD2	TRBJ2-1	TGTGCCAGCAGCTTTAGACTAGCGGGAGTCGGAGAGCAGTTCTTC	CASSFRLAGVGEQFF
TRBV5-5	NA	TRBD2	TRBJ2-1	TGTGCCAGCAGTTCCAGCGGGAGGCTGATCCTCTCCTACAATGAGCAGTTCTTC	CASSSSGRLILSYNEQFF